Below, one TCR beta chain is given with its context. Antigen specificity is unknown. Profiling relied on immunoSEQ multiplex PCR, and the TCRdb table lists in-frame clones only, not all of them. Of some 80,000 clones in the sample, about 86% were seen once. V was shortened by 4 bases and J by 6 bases, with 6 bases between the two germline ends. Germline loops: CDR1 SGHRS, CDR2 YFSETQ. The CDR3 runs to 11 residues. The data were taken from a study of T cell responses to AZD1222 COVID-19 vaccine. Study-level results: Spike-specific TCR breadth and depth went up after people got two AZD1222 doses.

The receptor was derived from an adult in good health. V is TRBV5-1 and J is TRBJ2-3; D is undetermined. The sample here was peripheral blood, taken on day 0 of AZD1222 vaccination. The CDR3 DNA follows: TGCGCCAGCAGCGGCTACGATACGCAGTATTTT. Amino acid sequence: CASSGYDTQYF.